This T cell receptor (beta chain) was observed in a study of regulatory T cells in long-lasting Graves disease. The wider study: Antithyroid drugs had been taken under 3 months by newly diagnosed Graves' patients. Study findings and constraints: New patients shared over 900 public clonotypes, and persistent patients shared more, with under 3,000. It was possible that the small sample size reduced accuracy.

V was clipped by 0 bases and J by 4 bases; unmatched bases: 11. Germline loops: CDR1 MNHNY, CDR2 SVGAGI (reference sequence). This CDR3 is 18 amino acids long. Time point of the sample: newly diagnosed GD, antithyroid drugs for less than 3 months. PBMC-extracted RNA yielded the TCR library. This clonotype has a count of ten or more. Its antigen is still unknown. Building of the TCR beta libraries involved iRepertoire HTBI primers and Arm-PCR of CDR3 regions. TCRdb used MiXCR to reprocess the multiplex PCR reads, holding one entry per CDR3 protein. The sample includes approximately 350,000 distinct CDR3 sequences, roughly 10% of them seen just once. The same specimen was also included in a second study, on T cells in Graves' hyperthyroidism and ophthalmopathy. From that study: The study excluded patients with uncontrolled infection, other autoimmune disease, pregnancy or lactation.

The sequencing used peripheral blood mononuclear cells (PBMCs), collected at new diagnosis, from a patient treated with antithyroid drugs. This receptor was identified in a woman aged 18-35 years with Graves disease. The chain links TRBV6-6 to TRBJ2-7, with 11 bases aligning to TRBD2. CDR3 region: CASSYSVLAGGLRYEQYF. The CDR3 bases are TGTGCCAGCAGTTACTCGGTGCTAGCGGGGGGCCTTCGGTACGAGCAGTACTTC.